These 10 T cell receptor beta chains came from one sample sequenced in a study of shared clonotypes between healthy human individuals. Method: immunoSEQ multiplex PCR; TCRdb's copy keeps in-frame clones and lacks some. The table shows about 490,000 clones, with around 80% occurring only once. The sample comprised PBMCs. These TCRs come from a middle-aged woman in good health. Some clones in this sample may be carry-over from other donors' samples.

The chain couples TRBV29-1 to TRBJ2-3; 8 bases match TRBD1. J lost 4 bases, V lost 5 bases, and 8 bases had no gene match. CDR1 SQVTM and CDR2 ANQGSEA come from the germline V gene. This CDR3 is 14 amino acids long. The CDR3 protein is CSVSQGAGADTQYF. DNA of the CDR3: TGCAGCGTTTCCCAGGGGGCCGGGGCAGATACGCAGTATTTT.

As regards this clone: The sample contains more than one DNA sequence encoding this CDR3. V usage is TRBV2 and J usage is TRBJ2-7, with a weak D call TRBD1 (6 bases). Germline CDR1 SNHLY, CDR2 FYNNEI. The CDR3 has 14 residues. The CDR3 is CASQAGAQYYEQYF. In DNA, the CDR3 is TGTGCATCCCAGGCAGGGGCCCAATACTACGAGCAGTACTTC.

This chain uses TRBV19 with TRBJ2-7, with 9 bases fitting TRBD1. The germline V gene encodes CDR1 LNHDA and CDR2 SQIVND (reference sequence). There are 14 residues in the CDR3. V was clipped by 6 bases and J by 2 bases; unmatched bases: 5. CDR3: CASRGQGVAYEQYF. The CDR3 DNA reads as TGTGCCAGTAGGGGACAGGGTGTTGCCTACGAGCAGTACTTC.

The chain couples TRBV6-5 to TRBJ2-5; D remains unclear. CDR3 length: 15 residues. Germline values: CDR1 MNHEY, CDR2 SVGAGI. V dropped 4 bases and J dropped 1 base, with 13 bases sitting between them. For the CDR3, the DNA is TGTGCCAGCAGTTTCCTCGTGGGGTTCCAAGAGACCCAGTACTTC. Its translation is CASSFLVGFQETQYF.

The chain combines TRBV9 with TRBJ2-6; 9 nucleotides align to TRBD2. Germline loops: CDR1 SGDLS, CDR2 YYNGEE. Trimming at V came to 1 base and at J to 0 bases, leaving 8 bases not matched to a gene. The CDR3 covers 19 residues. CDR3 residues: CASSVSRLAGNSGANVLTF. The CDR3 DNA sequence: TGTGCCAGCAGCGTATCGCGGCTAGCGGGGAACTCTGGGGCCAACGTCCTGACTTTC.

This clone was observed once. The chain couples TRBV19 to TRBJ1-1, with D unclear. V shed 6 bases and J shed 7 bases, with 15 bases lying between them. CDR1 LNHDA and CDR2 SQIVND come from the germline V gene (reference sequence). The CDR3 length is 13 residues. CDR3 amino acids: CASSPENNLEAFF. Here the CDR3 DNA reads TGTGCCAGTAGCCCGGAAAATAATCTTGAAGCTTTCTTT.

The chain links TRBV5-1 to TRBJ2-3; the D gene is possibly TRBD2 (6 bases). The germline V gene encodes CDR1 SGHRS and CDR2 YFSETQ. Trimming pared 0 bases from V and 2 bases from J, leaving 13 bases between. The CDR3 has 16 residues. For the CDR3, the DNA is TGCGCCAGCAGCTTGGCCAAGGGAGGTACCACAGATACGCAGTATTTT. Residues: CASSLAKGGTTDTQYF.

This clone was recorded a few times. V gene TRBV5-4 combines with J gene TRBJ2-7; 7 positions agree with TRBD2. The ends lost 1 base at V and 6 bases at J; junction bases unmatched: 4. Germline CDR1 SGHNT, CDR2 YYREEE (reference sequence). The CDR3 loop spans 13 amino acids. The CDR3 nucleotides read TGTGCCAGCAGCTTGCCTAGCGGCGGCGAGCAGTACTTC. Its translation is CASSLPSGGEQYF. Full variable domain (rest looked up from reference TRBV5-4 and TRBJ2-7): ETGVTQSPTHLIKTRGQQVTLRCSSQSGHNTVSWYQQALGQGPQFIFQYYREEENGRGNFPPRFSGLQFPNYSSELNVNALELDDSALYLCASSLPSGGEQYFGPGTRLTVT.

The chain joins TRBV5-1 to TRBJ2-1; TRBD2 aligns across 7 bases. CDR1 is SGHRS and CDR2 is YFSETQ in the germline V gene. V lost 4 bases and J lost 6; bases outside the gene matches: 10. This CDR3 region has 15 residues. The CDR3 is CASSRGASGPNEQFF. In DNA form, the CDR3 reads TGCGCCAGCAGCCGAGGGGCTAGCGGACCCAATGAGCAGTTCTTC. The entire variable domain, with the rest obtained from reference TRBV5-1 and TRBJ2-1, is as follows: KAGVTQTPRYLIKTRGQQVTLSCSPISGHRSVSWYQQTPGQGLQFLFEYFSETQRNKGNFPGRFSGRQFSNSRSEMNVSTLELGDSALYLCASSRGASGPNEQFFGPGTRLTVL.

The CDR3 sequence is CASSPPASQEQYF. In nucleotides, the CDR3 is TGTGCCAGCAGTCCCCCGGCTAGCCAGGAGCAGTACTTC. The chain has TRBV28 and TRBJ2-5, with D possibly matching TRBD2 (5 bases). V lost 5 bases and J lost 11, with 18 bases in between. Germline assignment: CDR1 MDHEN and CDR2 SYDVKM. The CDR3 covers 13 residues.